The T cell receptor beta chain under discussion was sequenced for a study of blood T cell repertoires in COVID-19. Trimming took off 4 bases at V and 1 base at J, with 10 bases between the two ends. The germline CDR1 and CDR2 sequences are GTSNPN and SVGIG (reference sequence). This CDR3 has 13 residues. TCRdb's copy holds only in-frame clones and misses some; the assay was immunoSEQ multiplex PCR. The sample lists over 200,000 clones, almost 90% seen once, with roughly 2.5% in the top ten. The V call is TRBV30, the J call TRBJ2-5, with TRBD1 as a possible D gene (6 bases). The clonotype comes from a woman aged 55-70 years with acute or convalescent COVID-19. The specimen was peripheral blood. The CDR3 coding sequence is TGTGCCTGGACTAGGACAGCCCAAGAGACCCAGTACTTC. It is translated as CAWTRTAQETQYF.